This T cell receptor (beta chain) was recovered during a study of blood T cell repertoires in COVID-19 (dated by TCRdb to the early 2020s). A note on the overall study: Samples covering the acute and convalescent phases of COVID-19 were provided by collaborators in the United States, Italy and Spain. The material from the prospective study consisted of cDNA or gDNA derived from T cells, B-cell-depleted T cells, or PBMCs. A de-identified subject ID, COVID-19 status, age in years and sex were almost always included in the sample metadata. Samples were obtained from the ongoing ImmuneRACE study (first 160 participants) and from roughly 1,300 subjects provided by 6 global collaborators. Where available, HLA class I and class II types were obtained from metadata supplied by the sample provider rather than from assay-based typing. Deeply sampled blood TCRbeta repertoires from subjects exposed to, actively infected with, or recovered from COVID-19 were included in the dataset. The repertoires were released in a freely available public database intended as a resource for research on the immune response to SARS-CoV-2. What the work shows at the level of the full study, not this receptor alone: How much clinical and demographic metadata was included differed by source and by participant, and the metadata was provided uncurated.

To note about this clone: Its antigen remains unidentified. No much larger clone exists at a distance of one base, and base qualities are not known.

Participants in the prospective study were aged roughly 18 to 90 years, lived in some 24 United States geographic areas, and enrolled through a virtual design. In the prospective study, participants were assigned to cohorts based on the clinical history participants reported in a screening survey and a study questionnaire. In the prospective study, mobile phlebotomists collected whole blood, serum and a nasopharyngeal or oropharyngeal swab from each participant. Participants in the prospective study had the option to provide additional blood draws and questionnaires over an approximately 2-month period. Before DNA extraction, blood samples from the prospective study were shipped at room temperature or frozen. The germline V gene supplies CDR1 SGHTA and CDR2 FQGTGA. Trimming removed 2 bases from V and 5 bases from J; the gene matches leave 6 bases unexplained. The CDR3 measures 15 amino acids from cysteine to phenylalanine. Only CDR3 DNA remains: 45 bases, in frame from the first base.

TCRbeta CDR3 regions were amplified from genomic DNA using the immunoSEQ Assay, a bias-controlled multiplex PCR. As for how the authors treated the data: Nucleated cell counts per sample were estimated from amplification of reference gene primers within the assay. To quantify the absolute abundance of each unique TCRbeta CDR3 rearrangement, sequence reads were collapsed and filtered. For each sample, productive Simpson clonality was calculated as the square root of Simpson's diversity index across productive rearrangements. The table comes from immuneACCESS by way of TCRdb, which keeps in-frame sequences with V and J called. Part of the clones is missing from these tables; in studies checked, under half for an unresolved V gene and the rest for unknown reasons. Clonal size and the V and J genes are those of that table, whereas D and trimming came from the DNA. This sample comprises about 240,000 clones, 75% to 90% of them detected only once. About 3.5% of the sample goes to the ten largest clones.

This clonotype was obtained from a woman aged 40 to 50 with acute COVID-19. Rearrangement joined TRBV7-3 to TRBJ2-5; 9 nucleotides in the junction match TRBD2. Sequencing was done on a sample of PBMCs or T cells enriched from blood (not recorded which). The CDR3 amino acid sequence is: CASSLEGLAEETQYF. The DNA is as follows: TGTGCCAGCAGCTTAGAGGGACTAGCTGAGGAGACCCAGTACTTC.